The 21 T cell receptor beta chains listed next were all sequenced from one sample in a study of T-cell memory formation after mild COVID-19. One entry per CDR3 protein results from TCRdb running MiXCR on the 5' RACE reads. The data hold 350,000 to 450,000 distinct CDR3 sequences, with 20% to 25% observed a single time. The sequencing sample was made of PBMCs or a T cell subset sorted from them (not recorded which). Receptor source: an adult woman who had mild COVID-19 (a few samples of this study predate the infection). Cell type and time point are not known.

The gene calls are TRBV19 and TRBJ1-1; perhaps TRBD1 as D (6 bases). Trimming shortened V by 3 bases and J by 0 bases, and 11 bases separated the two germline ends. Germline-derived CDR1 and CDR2 are LNHDA and SQIVND (reference sequence). The CDR3 is 15 residues long. CDR3 sequence reads: CASSIGTIMNTEAFF. CDR3 sequence (DNA): TGTGCCAGTAGTATCGGGACAATCATGAACACTGAAGCTTTCTTT.

This clonotype was recorded a few times. The J gene is TRBJ2-7, the V gene TRBV4-2; 11 bases are a match to TRBD2. Germline V gives CDR1 LGHNA, CDR2 YNFKEQ. The CDR3 sequence is 15 residues long. Losses at the gene ends were 3 bases for V and 5 bases for J; bases not matched to a gene: 6. The CDR3 region has the DNA TGTGCCAGCAGCCAGCTGACTAGCGGGATTAACGAGCAGTACTTC. As protein: CASSQLTSGINEQYF.

This clonotype has just a few counts. The rearrangement links TRBV12-3 or TRBV12-4 to TRBJ2-5; maybe TRBD1 (5 bases). The CDR3 sequence is 16 residues long. Trimming removed 4 bases from V and 4 bases from J, with 19 bases in between. CDR3 coding DNA: TGTGCCAGCAGTTGGGGCAGGGTCAGCTTAGGAGAGACCCAGTACTTC. Protein sequence: CASSWGRVSLGETQYF.

Only a few counts were recorded for this clonotype. This chain uses TRBV7-9 with TRBJ2-7, with TRBD1 as a possible D gene (7 bases). The V gene's germline CDR1 is SEHNR and CDR2 FQNEAQ (reference sequence). This CDR3 is 12 amino acids long. V was cut by 5 bases and J by 6 bases, with 11 bases left in between. CDR3 sequence reads: CASSRGTAEQYF. In nucleotides, the CDR3 is TGTGCCAGCAGCCGCGGGACAGCCGAGCAGTACTTC.

This clonotype has more than one count but fewer than ten. The J gene is TRBJ2-7, the V gene TRBV6-2 or TRBV6-3; D is unresolved. From germline, CDR1 is MNHEY and CDR2 SVGEGT. The V end lost 4 bases, the J end lost 7 bases, and 8 bases lay between the germline ends. The CDR3 sequence is 11 residues long. The CDR3 loop is CASSFLAEQYF. The CDR3 DNA reads as TGTGCCAGCAGTTTTCTGGCTGAGCAGTACTTC.

The chain links TRBV5-4 to TRBJ1-5, with a possible D match to TRBD1 (6 bases). V was clipped by 0 bases and J by 5 bases, with 9 bases between them. This CDR3 is built from 14 residues. CDR1 and CDR2 (germline): SGHNT, YYREEE (reference sequence). The CDR3 region has the DNA TGTGCCAGCAGCTTGGGAGGGGGGTATCAGCCCCAGCATTTT. As protein: CASSLGGGYQPQHF.

The rearrangement uses TRBV5-1 and TRBJ2-1; 12 bases are a match to TRBD2. The CDR3 consists of 17 residues. V was clipped by 3 bases and J by 4 bases; unmatched bases: 8. Per the germline V gene, CDR1 is SGHRS and CDR2 is YFSETQ. CDR3 amino acids: CASSSRTSGAVYNEQFF. CDR3 coding DNA: TGCGCCAGCAGCTCACGGACTAGCGGGGCCGTATACAATGAGCAGTTCTTC. The whole variable domain, filled in from reference TRBV5-1 and TRBJ2-1, reads KAGVTQTPRYLIKTRGQQVTLSCSPISGHRSVSWYQQTPGQGLQFLFEYFSETQRNKGNFPGRFSGRQFSNSRSEMNVSTLELGDSALYLCASSSRTSGAVYNEQFFGPGTRLTVL.

This clonotype was seen only a few times. CDR3 bases: TGCAGTGTTACCCCGACTAGCCGGGCCTACAATGAGCAGTTCTTC. It yields the protein CSVTPTSRAYNEQFF. The J gene is TRBJ2-1, the V gene TRBV20-1; 7 positions agree with TRBD2. The length of the CDR3 is 15 residues. Germline values: CDR1 DFQATT, CDR2 SNEGSKA (reference sequence). Trimming removed 7 bases from V and 2 bases from J; junction bases left unmatched: 11.

This clonotype was counted at least ten times. The chain couples TRBV9 to TRBJ2-1; no reliable D call. The CDR3 runs 16 residues. With 4 bases removed from V and 4 bases from J, the gap between germline ends came to 18 bases. Germline V lookup: CDR1 SGDLS, CDR2 YYNGEE. The CDR3 spells CASSLGEQPPYNEQFF. The CDR3 nucleotides are TGTGCCAGCAGCCTAGGAGAACAGCCCCCTTACAATGAGCAGTTCTTC.

This clonotype has just a few counts. The DNA of the CDR3 is TGCGCCAGCAGCTTGGGACACATGAACACTGAAGCTTTCTTT. Its translation is CASSLGHMNTEAFF. The chain links TRBV5-1 to TRBJ1-1; D gene unclear. There are 14 residues in the CDR3. The germline V and J ends were trimmed by 0 bases and 0 bases, with 6 bases remaining between them. CDR1 is SGHRS and CDR2 is YFSETQ in the germline V gene.

This clonotype was observed a few times. The gene calls are TRBV4-3 and TRBJ2-7; possible D gene TRBD2, 5 bases. Germline CDR1 and CDR2: LGHNA and YSLEER. Deletions cut 0 bases from V and 7 bases from J, with 19 bases between. There are 16 residues in the CDR3. CDR3 region: CASSQDSSGYVGEQYF. The CDR3 region has the DNA TGCGCCAGCAGCCAAGATTCGAGCGGTTATGTTGGGGAGCAGTACTTC.

This clonotype was counted a few times. The chain joins TRBV20-1 to TRBJ1-4; TRBD1 matches at 8 bases. This CDR3 has 13 residues. CDR1 and CDR2 from the germline V gene are DFQATT and SNEGSKA (reference sequence). J gave up 8 bases and V 3 bases, and 5 bases lay outside the gene matches. CDR3 sequence: CSASAGGGEKLFF. The CDR3 bases are TGCAGTGCTAGCGCAGGGGGCGGCGAAAAACTGTTTTTT.

This clonotype was counted only a few times. The V call is TRBV7-8, the J call TRBJ1-5, with D possibly matching TRBD1 (6 bases). The CDR3 consists of 17 residues. The germline V and J ends were trimmed by 5 bases and 1 base, with 18 bases remaining between them. CDR1 is SGHVS, CDR2 FQNEAQ, per germline. The CDR3 nucleotides read TGTGCCAGCAGCCCCCAGGGGACGGAAGTGAGCAATCAGCCCCAGCATTTT. The encoded protein is CASSPQGTEVSNQPQHF.

The chain links TRBV18 to TRBJ2-3; TRBD1 matches at 11 bases. Germline CDR1 reads KGHSH; CDR2 reads LQKENI. The CDR3 is made up of 15 amino acids. V shed 3 bases, J shed 2 bases, and the junction held 1 base outside the gene matches. CDR3 sequence: CASSPDRGHTDTQYF. Written as DNA, the CDR3 is TGTGCCAGCTCACCGGACAGGGGGCACACAGATACGCAGTATTTT. The full variable domain, completed using reference TRBV18 and TRBJ2-3, is NAGVMQNPRHLVRRRGQEARLRCSPMKGHSHVYWYRQLPEEGLKFMVYLQKENIIDESGMPKERFSAEFPKEGPSILRIQQVVRGDSAAYFCASSPDRGHTDTQYFGPGTRLTVL.

The rearrangement uses TRBV29-1 and TRBJ1-2; 7 bases agree with TRBD1. Germline loops: CDR1 SQVTM, CDR2 ANQGSEA. With V trimmed by 5 bases and J by 3 bases, 3 bases remained unmatched. The CDR3 has 12 amino acids. In nucleotides, the CDR3 is TGCAGCGTTACCGGGACAGACTATGGCTACACCTTC. Its protein product is CSVTGTDYGYTF.

The chain links TRBV4-1 to TRBJ2-5; the match to TRBD2 covers 11 bases. The CDR3 is 16 residues long. Germline CDR1 and CDR2: MGHRA and YSYEKL. J gave up 5 bases and V 1 base, and 6 bases lay outside the gene matches. CDR3 in amino acids: CASSQVASGGTETQYF. The CDR3 DNA is TGCGCCAGCAGCCAAGTTGCTAGCGGGGGGACGGAGACCCAGTACTTC.

The chain links TRBV7-9 to TRBJ1-2; 7 nucleotides match TRBD1. The CDR3 consists of 15 residues. CDR1 and CDR2 from the germline V gene are SEHNR and FQNEAQ (reference sequence). Trimming took 1 base from V and 2 from J; bases not matched to a gene: 4. DNA of the CDR3: TGTGCCAGCAGCTTAGTAGGGGGCGAGAACTATGGCTACACCTTC. Its translation is CASSLVGGENYGYTF.

This clonotype has a handful of counts. Here the CDR3 reads CASSAPTRAGDQPQHF. The CDR3 DNA is TGTGCCAGCAGTGCCCCGACCCGGGCGGGTGATCAGCCCCAGCATTTT. This chain uses TRBV6-1 with TRBJ1-5, with unresolved D. There are 16 residues in the CDR3. V lost 4 bases to trimming and J lost 5 bases, with 18 bases between them. Germline V gene lookup returns CDR1 MNHNS and CDR2 SASEGT.

V and J are TRBV5-6 and TRBJ1-2, with D possibly matching TRBD1 (6 bases). This CDR3 has 14 residues. Germline-derived CDR1 and CDR2 are SGHDT and YYEEEE. Between the trimmed V and J ends, which lost 4 bases and 7 bases, there was a span of 17 bases. The DNA of the CDR3 is TGTGCCAGCAGCCCCCAAGGGGGGGCGCTTGGCTACACCTTC. Its protein product is CASSPQGGALGYTF. Variable domain in full (rest from reference TRBV5-6 and TRBJ1-2): DAGVTQSPTHLIKTRGQQVTLRCSPKSGHDTVSWYQQALGQGPQFIFQYYEEEERQRGNFPDRFSGHQFPNYSSELNVNALLLGDSALYLCASSPQGGALGYTFGSGTRLTVV.

This rearrangement joins TRBV5-1 to TRBJ2-2, with 14 bases aligning to TRBD2. The V gene's germline CDR1 is SGHRS and CDR2 YFSETQ. This CDR3 comprises 20 residues. With V trimmed by 0 bases and J by 4 bases, 11 bases remained unmatched. The CDR3 DNA reads as TGCGCCAGCAGCTTGGAAGGTTGGGGACTAGCGGGAGAAGGCACCGGGGAGCTGTTTTTT. It codes for CASSLEGWGLAGEGTGELFF.

V usage is TRBV11-3 and J usage is TRBJ1-6; D is ambiguous. This CDR3 has 14 residues. Germline CDR1 SGHNT, CDR2 YENEEA. V lost 4 bases and J lost 5, with 9 bases in between. CDR3 DNA sequence: TGTGCCAGCAGCTCAGGAGTGAATAATTCACCCCTCCACTTT. Encoded protein: CASSSGVNNSPLHF.